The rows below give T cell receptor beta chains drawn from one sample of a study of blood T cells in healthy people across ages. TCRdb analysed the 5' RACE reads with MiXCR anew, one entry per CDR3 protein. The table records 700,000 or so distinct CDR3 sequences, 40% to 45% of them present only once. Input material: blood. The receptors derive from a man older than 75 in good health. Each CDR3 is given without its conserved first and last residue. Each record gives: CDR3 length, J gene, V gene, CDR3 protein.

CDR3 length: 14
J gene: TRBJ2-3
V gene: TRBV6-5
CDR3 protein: ASSRAGASNTDTRY

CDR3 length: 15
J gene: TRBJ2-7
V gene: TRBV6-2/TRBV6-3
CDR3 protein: ASTRTSGASSSYEQY

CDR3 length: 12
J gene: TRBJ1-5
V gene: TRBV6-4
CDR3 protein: ASSLGQGREPLH

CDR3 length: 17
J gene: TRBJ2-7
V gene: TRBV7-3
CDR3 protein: ASSSLGQEGGLGAYEQY

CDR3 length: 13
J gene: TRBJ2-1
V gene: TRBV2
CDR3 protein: ASRTGTSAYNEQF

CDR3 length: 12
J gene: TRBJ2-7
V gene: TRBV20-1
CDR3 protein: SARQGSTGYEQY

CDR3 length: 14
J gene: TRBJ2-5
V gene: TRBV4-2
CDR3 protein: ASSQGLAGEQETQY

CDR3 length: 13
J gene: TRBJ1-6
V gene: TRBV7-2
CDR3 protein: ASSLATQGNSPLH

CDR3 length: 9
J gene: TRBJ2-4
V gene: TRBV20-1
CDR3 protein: SATREEEQY

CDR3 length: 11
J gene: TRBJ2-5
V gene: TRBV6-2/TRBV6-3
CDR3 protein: ASSYGIKETQY

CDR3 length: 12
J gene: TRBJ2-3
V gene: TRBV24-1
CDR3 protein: ATSENPGGDTQY

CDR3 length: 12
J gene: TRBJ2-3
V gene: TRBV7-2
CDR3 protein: ASSAGAGTDTQY

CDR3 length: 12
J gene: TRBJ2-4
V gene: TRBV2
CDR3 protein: AITTTGGHWEQY

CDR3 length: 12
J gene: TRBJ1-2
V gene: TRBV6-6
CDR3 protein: ASTEDRAKYGYT

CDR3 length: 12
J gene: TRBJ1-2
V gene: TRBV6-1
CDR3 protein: ASSEWGRTDGYT

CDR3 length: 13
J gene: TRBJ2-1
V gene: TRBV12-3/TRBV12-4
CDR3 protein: ASSFGTSSYNEQF

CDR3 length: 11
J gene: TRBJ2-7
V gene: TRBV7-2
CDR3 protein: ASSLAFSYEQY

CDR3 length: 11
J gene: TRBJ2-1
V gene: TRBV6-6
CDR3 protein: AGSDRGLNEQF

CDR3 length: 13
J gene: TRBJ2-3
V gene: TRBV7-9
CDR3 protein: ASSLAAGGGDTQY

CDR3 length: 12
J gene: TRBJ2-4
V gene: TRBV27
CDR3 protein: ASSLAGFGNIQY

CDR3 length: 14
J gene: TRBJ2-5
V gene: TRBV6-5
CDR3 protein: ASSYAERDRGGEQY

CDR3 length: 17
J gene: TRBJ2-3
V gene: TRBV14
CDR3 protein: ASSQPGLAGYSSTDTQY

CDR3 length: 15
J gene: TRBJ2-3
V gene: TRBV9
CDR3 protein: ASSVVPSGPSTDTQY

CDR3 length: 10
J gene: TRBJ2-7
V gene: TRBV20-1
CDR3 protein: SATGTNYEQY

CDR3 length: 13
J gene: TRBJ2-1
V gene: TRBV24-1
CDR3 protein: ATSDPAGVRNEQF

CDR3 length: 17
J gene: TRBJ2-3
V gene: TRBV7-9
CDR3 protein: ASSSPTSGRAVFADTQY

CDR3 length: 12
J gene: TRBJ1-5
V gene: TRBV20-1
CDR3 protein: SAPLQGAYQPQH

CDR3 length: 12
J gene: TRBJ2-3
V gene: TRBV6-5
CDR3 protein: ASRRTGSRDTQY

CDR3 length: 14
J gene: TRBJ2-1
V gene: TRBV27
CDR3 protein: ASSQAGGSSYNEQF

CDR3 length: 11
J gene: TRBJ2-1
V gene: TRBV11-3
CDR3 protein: ASSWGTYNGQF

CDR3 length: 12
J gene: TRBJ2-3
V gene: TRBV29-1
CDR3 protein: SVEDMSHTDTQY

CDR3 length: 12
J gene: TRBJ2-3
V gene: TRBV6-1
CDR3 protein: ASNREDRTDTQY

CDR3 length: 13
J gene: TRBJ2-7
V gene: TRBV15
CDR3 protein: ATSSNPGQGYEQY

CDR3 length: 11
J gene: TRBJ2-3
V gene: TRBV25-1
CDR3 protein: ASSRDYTDTQY

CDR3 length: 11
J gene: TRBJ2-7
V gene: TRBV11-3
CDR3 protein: ASSLGGKYEQY

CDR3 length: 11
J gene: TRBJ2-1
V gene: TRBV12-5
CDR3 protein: ASGWGSRDEQF

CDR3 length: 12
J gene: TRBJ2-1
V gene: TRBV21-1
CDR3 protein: ASSGGQGSNEQF

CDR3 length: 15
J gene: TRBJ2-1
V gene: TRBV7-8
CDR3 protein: ASSVRGRGQSYNEQF

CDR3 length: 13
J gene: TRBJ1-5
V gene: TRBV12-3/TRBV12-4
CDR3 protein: ASSPNGQVFLPQH

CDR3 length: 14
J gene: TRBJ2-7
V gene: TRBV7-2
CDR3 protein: ASSFGSGQGSYEQY

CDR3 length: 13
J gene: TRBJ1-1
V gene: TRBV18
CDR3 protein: ASSPGQSVNTEAF

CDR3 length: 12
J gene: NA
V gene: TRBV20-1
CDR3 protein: SARDLRVTYEQY

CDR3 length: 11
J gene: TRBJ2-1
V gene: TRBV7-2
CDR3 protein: ASSLTWQETQF